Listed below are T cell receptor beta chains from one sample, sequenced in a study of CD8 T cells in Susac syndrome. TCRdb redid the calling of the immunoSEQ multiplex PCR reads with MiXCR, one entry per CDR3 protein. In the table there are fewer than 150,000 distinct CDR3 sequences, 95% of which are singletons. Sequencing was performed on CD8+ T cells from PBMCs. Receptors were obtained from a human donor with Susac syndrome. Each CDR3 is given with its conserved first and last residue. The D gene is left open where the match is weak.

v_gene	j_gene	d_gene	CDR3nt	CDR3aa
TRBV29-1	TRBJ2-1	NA	TGCAGCGTTCTGGAGGGCCAGCAGTTCTTC	CSVLEGQQFF
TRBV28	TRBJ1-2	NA	TGTGCCAGCAGTTTAGCACTCCAGGCTTGGGGCTACACCTTC	CASSLALQAWGYTF
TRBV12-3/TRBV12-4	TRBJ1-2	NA	TGTGCCAGCAGTCCCCAGACGGGCTATGGCTACACCTTC	CASSPQTGYGYTF
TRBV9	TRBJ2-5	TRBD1	TGTGCCAGCAGCGTCCCCGAGGGGGACAGGTATGAGGAGACCCAGTACTTC	CASSVPEGDRYEETQYF
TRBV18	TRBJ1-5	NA	TGTGCCAGCTCGCCTACCCCCCCAGGCACCTTTAGCAATCAGCCCCAGCATTTT	CASSPTPPGTFSNQPQHF
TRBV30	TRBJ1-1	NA	TGTGCCTGGAGTGTTGATGGGGGCGTCGGCACTGAAGCTTTCTTT	CAWSVDGGVGTEAFF
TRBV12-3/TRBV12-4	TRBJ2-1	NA	TGTGCCAGCAGTTTAGAGGAGGCCTACAATGAGCAGTTCTTC	CASSLEEAYNEQFF
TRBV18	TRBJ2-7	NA	TGTGCCAGCTCACTGTCGGGGGAATTGGGCTACGAGCAGTACTTC	CASSLSGELGYEQYF
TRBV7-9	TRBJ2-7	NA	TGTGCCAGCAGCTTATCAGGGAACTCCTACGAGCAGTACTTC	CASSLSGNSYEQYF
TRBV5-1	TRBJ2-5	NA	TGCGCCAGCAGCTTGTTCGGGGGTTCCCAAGAGACCCAGTACTTC	CASSLFGGSQETQYF
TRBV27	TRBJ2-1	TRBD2	TGTGCCAGCAGTCCCGAGCGGGAGGGCCAAGGGGAGCAGTTCTTC	CASSPEREGQGEQFF
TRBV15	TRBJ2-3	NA	TGTGCCACCAGCAGAGATTGGGCAGGCAGCACAGATACGCAGTATTTT	CATSRDWAGSTDTQYF
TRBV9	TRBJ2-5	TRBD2	TGTGCCAGCAGCGTAGTGGGACTAGCGGAAGAGACCCAGTACTTC	CASSVVGLAEETQYF
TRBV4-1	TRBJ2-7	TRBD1	TGCGCCAGCAGCCCAGAAGGGACAGGCTACGAGCAGTACTTC	CASSPEGTGYEQYF